This TCR beta chain appears in the sequencing data of a study of control samples from healthy donors and cancer patients. TCRdb keeps only in-frame clones here, not all; method: immunoSEQ multiplex PCR. The sample gives over 100,000 clones, about 89% of which show up once; 17% is in the top ten. V lost 3 bases and J lost 4, with 10 bases in between. Germline-derived CDR1 and CDR2 are SQVTM and ANQGSEA. The CDR3 sequence is 13 residues long. The rearrangement joins TRBV29-1 to TRBJ1-3; D not certain. What was sequenced was blood. This TCR came from a woman between 45 and 65 years old in good health. The CDR3 protein is CSVEKGSGNTIYF. As DNA, the CDR3 is TGCAGCGTTGAGAAGGGATCCGGAAACACCATATATTTT.